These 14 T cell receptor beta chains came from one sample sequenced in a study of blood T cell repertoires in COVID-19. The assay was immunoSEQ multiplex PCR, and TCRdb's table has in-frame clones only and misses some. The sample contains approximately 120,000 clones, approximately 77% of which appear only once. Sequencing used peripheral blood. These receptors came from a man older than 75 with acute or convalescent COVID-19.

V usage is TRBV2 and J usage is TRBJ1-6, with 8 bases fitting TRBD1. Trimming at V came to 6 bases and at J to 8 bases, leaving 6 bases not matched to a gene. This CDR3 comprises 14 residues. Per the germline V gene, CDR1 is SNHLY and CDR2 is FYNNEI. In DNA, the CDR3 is TGTGCCAGCAGGGTTGACAGGGGTGATTCACCCCTCCACTTT. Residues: CASRVDRGDSPLHF.

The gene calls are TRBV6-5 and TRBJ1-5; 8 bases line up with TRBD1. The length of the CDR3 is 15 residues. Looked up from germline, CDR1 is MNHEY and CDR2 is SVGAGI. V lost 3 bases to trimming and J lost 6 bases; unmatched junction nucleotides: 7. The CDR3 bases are TGTGCCAGCAGTTATGGACAGGGCCTCGGTCAGCCCCAGCATTTT. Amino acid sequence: CASSYGQGLGQPQHF.

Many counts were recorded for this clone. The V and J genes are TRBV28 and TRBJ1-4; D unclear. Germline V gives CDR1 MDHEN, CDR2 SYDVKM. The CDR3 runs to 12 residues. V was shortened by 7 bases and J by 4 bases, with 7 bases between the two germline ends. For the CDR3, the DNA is TGTGCCAGCAAAGCCTTTAATGAAAAACTGTTTTTT. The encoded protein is CASKAFNEKLFF.

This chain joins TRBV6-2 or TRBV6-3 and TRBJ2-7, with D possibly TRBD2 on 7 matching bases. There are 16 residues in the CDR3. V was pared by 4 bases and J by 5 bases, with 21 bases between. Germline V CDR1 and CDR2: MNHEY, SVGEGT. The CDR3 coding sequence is TGTGCCAGCAGTTTATTTTCGGGGGGCCGTGTCAACGAGCAGTACTTC. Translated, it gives CASSLFSGGRVNEQYF.

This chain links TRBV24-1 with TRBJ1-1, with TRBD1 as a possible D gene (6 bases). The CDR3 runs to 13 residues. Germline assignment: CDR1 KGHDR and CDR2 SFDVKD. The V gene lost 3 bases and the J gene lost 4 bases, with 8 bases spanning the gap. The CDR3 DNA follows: TGTGCCACCAGTGATGTGGACAGCACTGAAGCTTTCTTT. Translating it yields CATSDVDSTEAFF.

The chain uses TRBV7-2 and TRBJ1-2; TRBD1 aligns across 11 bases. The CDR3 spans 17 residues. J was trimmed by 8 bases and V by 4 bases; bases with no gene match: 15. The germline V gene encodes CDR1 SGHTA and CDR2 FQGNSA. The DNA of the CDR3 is TGTGCCAGCAGCTCGCAACGACGGACAGGGGGCACGAGAGGCTACACCTTC. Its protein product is CASSSQRRTGGTRGYTF.

The CDR3 DNA follows: TGTGCCAGCAGTCCCGAGACAGGGCTCCATCAGCCCCAGCATTTT. Translating it yields CASSPETGLHQPQHF. The genes are TRBV27 and TRBJ1-5; 7 bases match TRBD1. The CDR3 spans 15 residues. V shed 5 bases, J shed 5 bases, and the junction held 9 bases outside the gene matches. The germline V gene has CDR1 MNHEY and CDR2 SMNVEV (reference sequence).

The chain's CDR3 is CASSLDRAYTDTQYF. CDR3 nucleotides: TGTGCCAGCAGTCTCGACAGGGCTTACACAGATACGCAGTATTTT. V usage is TRBV6-2 or TRBV6-3 and J usage is TRBJ2-3; 7 bases agree with TRBD1. After removal of 5 bases from V and 2 bases from J, the junction contained 7 bases not matched to a gene. This CDR3 has 15 amino acids. Germline CDR1 and CDR2: MNHEY and SVGEGT.

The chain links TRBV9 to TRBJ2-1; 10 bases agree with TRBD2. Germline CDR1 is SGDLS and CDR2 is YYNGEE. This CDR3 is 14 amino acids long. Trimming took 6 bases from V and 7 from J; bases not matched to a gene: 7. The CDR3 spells CASTSRTSGNEQFF. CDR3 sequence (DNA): TGTGCCAGCACCTCTCGGACTAGCGGAAATGAGCAGTTCTTC.

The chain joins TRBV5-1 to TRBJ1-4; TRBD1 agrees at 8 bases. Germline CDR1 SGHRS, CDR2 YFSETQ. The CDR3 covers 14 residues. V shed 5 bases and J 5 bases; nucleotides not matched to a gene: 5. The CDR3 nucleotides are TGCGCCAGCAGGACCGGGACAGGAAATGAAAAACTGTTTTTT. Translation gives CASRTGTGNEKLFF.

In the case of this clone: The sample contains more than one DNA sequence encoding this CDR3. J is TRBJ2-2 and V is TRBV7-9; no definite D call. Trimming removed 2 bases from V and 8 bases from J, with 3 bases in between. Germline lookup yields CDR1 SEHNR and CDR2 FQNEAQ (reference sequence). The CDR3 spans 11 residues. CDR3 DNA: TGTGCCAGCAGCTTATCTGGGGAGCTGTTTTTT. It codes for CASSLSGELFF.

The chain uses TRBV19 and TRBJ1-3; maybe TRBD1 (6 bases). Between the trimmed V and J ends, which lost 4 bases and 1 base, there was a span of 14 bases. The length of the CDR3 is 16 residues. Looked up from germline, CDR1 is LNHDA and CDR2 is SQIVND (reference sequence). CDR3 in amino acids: CASSTGTGTSGNTIYF. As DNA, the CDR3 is TGTGCCAGTAGTACCGGTACAGGGACGTCTGGAAACACCATATATTTT.

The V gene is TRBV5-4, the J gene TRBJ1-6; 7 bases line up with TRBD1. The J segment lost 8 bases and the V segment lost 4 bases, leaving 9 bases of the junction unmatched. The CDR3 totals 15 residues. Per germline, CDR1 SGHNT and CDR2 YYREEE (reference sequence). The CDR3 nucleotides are TGTGCCAGCAGCCCACCAGGGACAGTGGATTCACCCCTCCACTTT. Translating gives CASSPPGTVDSPLHF.

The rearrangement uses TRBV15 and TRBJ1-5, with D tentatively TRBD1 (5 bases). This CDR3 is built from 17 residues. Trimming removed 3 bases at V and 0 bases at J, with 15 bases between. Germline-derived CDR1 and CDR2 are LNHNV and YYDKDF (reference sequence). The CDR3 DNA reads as TGTGCCACCAGCAGCAGTTGGGGCGCAAATAGCAATCAGCCCCAGCATTTT. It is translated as CATSSSWGANSNQPQHF.